Described below is a single TCR beta chain sequence and its context. There are 13 residues in the CDR3. In germline, CDR1 is MNHEY, CDR2 SVGAGI. Unmatched junction bases numbered 3, after V lost 6 bases and J lost 2 bases. The source of the sample is a study of cytomegalovirus exposure and HLA in healthy donors. The PCR employed 60 Vbeta primers together with 13 Jbeta primers. Sequenced by immunoSEQ multiplex PCR; TCRdb stores in-frame clones only, minus some. The sample consists of about 69,000 clones, 60% to 85% of them appearing once. The sample consisted of PBMCs. V gene TRBV6-5 combines with J gene TRBJ1-2; 7 bases line up with TRBD1. The sequence was obtained from a man younger than 30 in good health and CMV-seronegative. The CDR3 is CASRTTGNYGYTF. CDR3 in DNA: TGTGCCAGCAGGACGACAGGGAACTATGGCTACACCTTC.